Shown below are 21 T cell receptor beta chains from a single sample sequenced in a study of blood T cell repertoires in COVID-19. Produced via immunoSEQ multiplex PCR; TCRdb's table is partial and in-frame only. Here the sample spans about 260,000 clones, roughly 86% being singletons. Material for sequencing was peripheral blood. These receptors were taken from a man aged 40-50 years who had recovered from COVID-19.

The rearrangement joins TRBV2 to TRBJ1-1; tentatively, D is TRBD1 (6 bases). With 3 bases removed from V and 9 bases from J, the gap between germline ends came to 17 bases. Germline CDR1 reads SNHLY; CDR2 reads FYNNEI. The CDR3 spans 14 residues. The CDR3 coding sequence is TGTGCCAGCAGTGAGCTAACAGGGACCCCTAAAGCTTTCTTT. Translating gives CASSELTGTPKAFF.

The chain joins TRBV27 to TRBJ2-1, with a possible D match to TRBD1 (5 bases). Per germline, CDR1 MNHEY and CDR2 SMNVEV (reference sequence). Trimming pared 0 bases from V and 15 bases from J, leaving 18 bases between. This CDR3 contains 14 residues. The CDR3 sequence is CASSLSSRPRERFF. In DNA form, the CDR3 reads TGTGCCAGCAGTTTATCATCCCGACCCAGGGAAAGGTTCTTC.

The chain recombines TRBV5-1 with TRBJ2-3, with 9 bases aligning to TRBD2. The CDR3 is made up of 17 amino acids. J lost 2 bases, V lost 1 base, and 8 bases had no gene match. The germline V gene encodes CDR1 SGHRS and CDR2 YFSETQ. CDR3 nucleotide sequence: TGCGCCAGCAGCTTGTACGGGCGGGGGGGACCCACAGATACGCAGTATTTT. It codes for CASSLYGRGGPTDTQYF.

This clone appeared once. V gene TRBV19 combines with J gene TRBJ2-6; 9 positions match TRBD1. Germline values: CDR1 LNHDA, CDR2 SQIVND (reference sequence). This CDR3 is 19 amino acids long. With 2 bases clipped from V and 0 bases from J, the junction kept 8 bases outside the gene matches. The CDR3 region is CASSITSGTGISGANVLTF. The CDR3 coding sequence is TGTGCCAGTAGTATAACTTCCGGGACAGGGATCTCTGGGGCCAACGTCCTGACTTTC.

The table lists this clone with a count of one. The rearrangement uses TRBV27 and TRBJ2-1; TRBD1 agrees at 8 bases. The V segment lost 5 bases and the J segment 13 bases; nucleotides outside the gene matches: 10. The CDR3 has 13 amino acids. From germline, CDR1 is MNHEY and CDR2 SMNVEV (reference sequence). CDR3 in amino acids: CASSPRTGKKQFF. The CDR3 nucleotides are TGTGCCAGCAGTCCCCGGACAGGGAAGAAACAGTTCTTC.

The CDR3 region is CASSQAQDQPQHF. CDR3 nucleotide sequence: TGCGCCAGCAGCCAAGCCCAGGATCAGCCCCAGCATTTT. J is TRBJ1-5 and V is TRBV4-3, with D uncertain. CDR3 length: 13 residues. V was trimmed by 1 base and J by 5 bases, leaving 6 bases between them. Germline V gives CDR1 LGHNA, CDR2 YSLEER.

The CDR3: CASSPGSKGDPGSYEQYF. CDR3 bases: TGTGCCAGTAGTCCCGGGTCCAAGGGGGACCCGGGCTCCTACGAGCAGTACTTC. V and J are TRBV19 and TRBJ2-7, with D maybe TRBD1 (6 bases). The germline V gene encodes CDR1 LNHDA and CDR2 SQIVND (reference sequence). CDR3 length: 18 residues. V was cut by 5 bases and J by 0 bases, with 23 bases left in between. Using reference TRBV19 and TRBJ2-7 for the parts outside the CDR3, the full variable domain is DGGITQSPKYLFRKEGQNVTLSCEQNLNHDAMYWYRQDPGQGLRLIYYSQIVNDFQKGDIAEGYSVSREKKESFPLTVTSAQKNPTAFYLCASSPGSKGDPGSYEQYFGPGTRLTVT.

The J gene is TRBJ2-7, the V gene TRBV7-2; TRBD2 agrees at 11 bases. Trimming took 5 bases from V and 3 from J; bases not matched to a gene: 6. The CDR3 covers 15 residues. CDR1 and CDR2 (germline): SGHTA, FQGNSA. The CDR3, as DNA: TGTGCCAGCAGCCTCAGAGGGACTAGCGGCTACGAGCAGTACTTC. It specifies CASSLRGTSGYEQYF.

The rearrangement uses TRBV2 and TRBJ1-4; D unclear. This CDR3 region has 15 residues. The V gene's germline CDR1 is SNHLY and CDR2 FYNNEI. The germline V and J ends were trimmed by 0 bases and 8 bases, with 13 bases remaining between them. The CDR3 here is CASSEAVPSGEKLFF. CDR3 bases: TGTGCCAGCAGTGAAGCGGTCCCGTCGGGGGAAAAACTGTTTTTT.

Comment on this clone: The junction departs from the called germline gene at one end, perhaps through a read error. The chain links TRBV19 to TRBJ2-3; 7 positions match TRBD2. From germline, CDR1 is LNHDA and CDR2 SQIVND (reference sequence). This CDR3 is 16 amino acids long. CDR3: CASKGFLGGSRDTQYF. CDR3 DNA sequence: TGTGCCAGTAAAGGTTTTCTCGGCGGGAGCAGAGATACGCAGTATTTT. Complete variable domain (other parts from reference TRBV19 and TRBJ2-3): DGGITQSPKYLFRKEGQNVTLSCEQNLNHDAMYWYRQDPGQGLRLIYYSQIVNDFQKGDIAEGYSVSREKKESFPLTVTSAQKNPTAFYLCASKGFLGGSRDTQYFGPGTRLTVL.

This clone was seen once. This chain uses TRBV2 with TRBJ2-7, with D perhaps TRBD1 (8 bases). Germline CDR1 is SNHLY and CDR2 is FYNNEI. Deletions cut 6 bases from V and 7 bases from J, with 16 bases between. The CDR3 is 13 residues long. The CDR3 loop reads CASRFGQGGEQYF. In nucleotides, the CDR3 is TGTGCCAGCAGGTTCGGACAGGGAGGGGAGCAGTACTTC.

This chain links TRBV12-5 with TRBJ1-6; TRBD1 matches at 8 bases. V dropped 3 bases and J dropped 7; count of bases not matched to a gene: 17. Per germline, CDR1 LGHNT and CDR2 FRNRAP. This CDR3 has 19 residues. In nucleotides, the CDR3 is TGTGCTAGTGGTTTCAGTCCCAACCTCTGGACAGGGAGAAATTCACCCCTCCACTTT. This codes for CASGFSPNLWTGRNSPLHF.

The J gene is TRBJ1-3, the V gene TRBV5-6; D may be TRBD1 (5 bases). Germline V CDR1 and CDR2: SGHDT, YYEEEE. CDR3 size: 14 residues. V lost 2 bases to trimming and J lost 2 bases, with 8 bases between them. CDR3 sequence reads: CASSFGQPGNTIYF. In DNA, the CDR3 is TGTGCCAGCAGCTTTGGACAACCTGGAAACACCATATATTTT.

Here the CDR3 DNA reads TGTGCCAGCAGCTTACAGGTCTCTGGAAACACCATATATTTT. This gives the protein CASSLQVSGNTIYF. V is TRBV5-8 and J is TRBJ1-3; a possible D gene is TRBD1 (5 bases). With 2 bases removed from V and 0 bases from J, the gap between germline ends came to 6 bases. The CDR3 has 14 amino acids. CDR1 and CDR2 from the germline V gene are SGHTS and YDEGEE.

This sequence joins TRBV13 and TRBJ2-5; the match to TRBD1 covers 7 bases. With V trimmed by 3 bases and J by 1 base, 2 bases remained unmatched. Germline V gene data show CDR1 as PRHDT and CDR2 as FYEKMQ (reference sequence). The length of the CDR3 is 14 residues. The CDR3 sequence: CASSFRDSQETQYF. The CDR3 DNA follows: TGTGCCAGCAGCTTCCGGGACAGCCAAGAGACCCAGTACTTC.

The genes are TRBV5-8 and TRBJ1-2; tentative D call: TRBD1 (5 bases). The CDR3 runs 12 residues. Trimming stripped 4 bases from V and 4 bases from J, with 8 bases between. Germline V gene lookup returns CDR1 SGHTS and CDR2 YDEGEE. The CDR3 bases are TGTGCCAGCAGCGGGGGGGTCTATGGCTACACCTTC. Its protein is CASSGGVYGYTF.

This CDR3 is CASSQDILADTSSYNEQFF. The CDR3 DNA follows: TGCGCCAGCAGCCAAGACATTCTCGCGGACACGAGCTCCTACAATGAGCAGTTCTTC. The genes are TRBV4-3 and TRBJ2-1; the D gene is possibly TRBD1 (5 bases). The germline V gene has CDR1 LGHNA and CDR2 YSLEER. This CDR3 spans 19 amino acids. V was clipped by 0 bases and J by 0 bases, with 18 bases between them.

V and J are TRBV12-3 or TRBV12-4 and TRBJ1-1; D is perhaps TRBD1 (6 bases). The V end lost 5 bases, the J end lost 8 bases, and 12 bases lay between the germline ends. There are 12 residues in the CDR3. The DNA of the CDR3 is TGTGCCAGCAGTAATACAGGGCCCGAAGCTTTCTTT. Encoded protein: CASSNTGPEAFF.

This chain uses TRBV29-1 with TRBJ1-2; weak D call: TRBD1 (5 bases). Germline assignment: CDR1 SQVTM and CDR2 ANQGSEA. V was cut by 3 bases and J by 8 bases, with 13 bases left in between. The CDR3 spans 12 residues. The CDR3 DNA follows: TGCAGCGTTGATATACCGGGGGAGGGCTACACCTTC. Residues: CSVDIPGEGYTF.

This clone has more than one count but fewer than ten. The chain joins TRBV5-1 to TRBJ2-3, with 9 bases that match TRBD2. The CDR3 length is 16 residues. The germline V gene has CDR1 SGHRS and CDR2 YFSETQ. J lost 0 bases, V lost 3 bases, and 5 bases had no gene match. Here the CDR3 reads CASSSGLAKSTDTQYF. CDR3 DNA sequence: TGCGCCAGCAGCTCGGGACTAGCCAAAAGCACAGATACGCAGTATTTT. The complete variable domain, with remaining parts taken from reference TRBV5-1 and TRBJ2-3, reads KAGVTQTPRYLIKTRGQQVTLSCSPISGHRSVSWYQQTPGQGLQFLFEYFSETQRNKGNFPGRFSGRQFSNSRSEMNVSTLELGDSALYLCASSSGLAKSTDTQYFGPGTRLTVL.

The chain employs TRBV14 and TRBJ1-2; unclear D gene. The CDR3 is made up of 14 amino acids. The V end was cut by 0 bases, the J end by 5 bases, with 10 bases between. The germline V gene encodes CDR1 SGHDN and CDR2 FVKESK. The CDR3 sequence: CASSQDLGPYGYTF. CDR3 in DNA: TGTGCCAGCAGCCAAGACCTGGGCCCTTATGGCTACACCTTC.